This T cell receptor beta chain was documented in a study of blood T cell repertoires in COVID-19. Whole-study context: Cohort 3 donors were reported recovered after two negative PCRs, clearance, or symptom resolution. Material from acute and convalescent COVID-19 was sourced from the United States, Italy and Spain.

From germline, CDR1 is SQVTM and CDR2 ANQGSEA. The CDR3 runs to 13 residues. The V gene end was trimmed by 7 bases and the J gene end by 9 bases; junction bases not matched to a gene: 8. Here immunoSEQ multiplex PCR was the method, and the copy in TCRdb shows in-frame clones only, minus some. The sample contains roughly 190,000 clones, 86% of which appear only once. The clonotype was recovered from a woman in her forties in a cohort exposed to, infected with or recovered from COVID-19 (not recorded which). The chain uses TRBV29-1 and TRBJ1-6, with 8 bases fitting TRBD1. Sequenced: PBMCs or T cells enriched from blood (not recorded which). This CDR3 reads CSALTGDGSPLHF. For the CDR3, the DNA is TGCAGCGCCCTGACAGGGGATGGTTCACCCCTCCACTTT.